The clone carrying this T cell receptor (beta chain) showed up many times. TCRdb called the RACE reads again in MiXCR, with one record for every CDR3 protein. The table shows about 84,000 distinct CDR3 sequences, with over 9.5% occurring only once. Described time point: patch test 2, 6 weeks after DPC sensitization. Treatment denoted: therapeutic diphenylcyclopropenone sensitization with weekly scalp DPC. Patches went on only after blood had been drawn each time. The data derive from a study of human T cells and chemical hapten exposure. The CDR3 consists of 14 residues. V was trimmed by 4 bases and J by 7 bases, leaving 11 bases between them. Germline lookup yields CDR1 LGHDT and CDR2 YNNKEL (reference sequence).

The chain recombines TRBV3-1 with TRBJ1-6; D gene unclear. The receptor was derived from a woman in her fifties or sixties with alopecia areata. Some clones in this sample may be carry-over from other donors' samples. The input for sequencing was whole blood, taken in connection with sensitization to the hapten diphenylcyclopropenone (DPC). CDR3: CASSPLVGNSPLHF. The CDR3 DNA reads TGTGCCAGCAGCCCTCTAGTAGGGAATTCACCCCTCCACTTT.